The next 27 T cell receptor beta chains were all read from a single sample in a study of shared clonotypes between healthy human individuals. Selected positively for CCR7 and CD45RO-negative, naive CD8 cells excluded terminally differentiated effector memory CD45RA+ cells. Assay: immunoSEQ multiplex PCR; the TCRdb copy retains only in-frame clones and omits some. The profile shows about 2.1 million clones, roughly 91% of them singletons. Sequenced: naive CD8+ T cells from PBMCs. The receptors shown here come from a man younger than 35 in good health. Some clones in this sample may be carry-over from other donors' samples.

A single count supports this clone. The chain recombines TRBV6-5 with TRBJ2-1; D gene uncertain. The CDR3 is 16 amino acids. V gave up 0 bases and J gave up 0 bases, with 9 bases separating them. From germline, CDR1 is MNHEY and CDR2 SVGAGI. The CDR3 DNA follows: TGTGCCAGCAGTTACTCGTCTCCTCCCTCCTACAATGAGCAGTTCTTC. Amino acids: CASSYSSPPSYNEQFF.

This clone was found once. The chain employs TRBV28 and TRBJ2-1; possibly TRBD1 for D (6 bases). The V gene lost 3 bases and the J gene lost 7 bases, with 13 bases spanning the gap. CDR1 and CDR2 (germline): MDHEN, SYDVKM. This CDR3 has 14 amino acids. The CDR3 region is CASSFGTYSNEQFF. CDR3 nucleotides: TGTGCCAGCAGTTTCGGGACATATAGTAATGAGCAGTTCTTC. Supplemented by reference TRBV28 and TRBJ2-1, the full variable domain reads DVKVTQSSRYLVKRTGEKVFLECVQDMDHENMFWYRQDPGLGLRLIYFSYDVKMKEKGDIPEGYSVSREKKERFSLILESASTNQTSMYLCASSFGTYSNEQFFGPGTRLTVL.

The rearrangement uses TRBV6-6 and TRBJ1-4; tentative D call: TRBD1 (5 bases). CDR3 length equals 14 residues. CDR1 and CDR2 (germline): MNHNY, SVGAGI (reference sequence). Trimming took off 6 bases at V and 8 bases at J, with 16 bases between the two ends. Here the CDR3 DNA reads TGTGCCAGCAGCATCCAGGGTTATGGGGAAAAACTGTTTTTT. It encodes CASSIQGYGEKLFF.

This clone was counted once. J is TRBJ2-1 and V is TRBV6-5; D gene unclear. Germline V gene data show CDR1 as MNHEY and CDR2 as SVGAGI. This CDR3 has 13 residues. Deletions cut 6 bases from V and 3 bases from J, with 9 bases between. The CDR3 nucleotides are TGTGCCAGCAGCGGGTATGTCTACAATGAGCAGTTCTTC. It codes for CASSGYVYNEQFF.

This chain connects TRBV7-9 to TRBJ2-2; tentative D call: TRBD1 (5 bases). Germline CDR1 SEHNR, CDR2 FQNEAQ (reference sequence). The CDR3 consists of 17 residues. V dropped 1 base and J dropped 5 bases, with 17 bases sitting between them. The CDR3 coding sequence is TGTGCCAGCAGCTTAGGTCTGGCCAGGGTGGTAACCGGGGAGCTGTTTTTT. The encoded protein is CASSLGLARVVTGELFF.

Comments on this clone: Other DNA sequences in the sample encode the same CDR3. V gene TRBV27 combines with J gene TRBJ2-3, with D hard to call. Germline CDR1 is MNHEY and CDR2 is SMNVEV (reference sequence). The V end was cut by 5 bases, the J end by 1 base, with 4 bases between. The CDR3 sequence is 12 residues long. CDR3 sequence (DNA): TGTGCCAGCAGTCCTCGCACAGATACGCAGTATTTT. Its translation is CASSPRTDTQYF.

The rearrangement joins TRBV28 to TRBJ2-7, with D uncertain. Germline assignment: CDR1 MDHEN and CDR2 SYDVKM. Trimming shortened V by 10 bases and J by 0 bases, and 7 bases separated the two germline ends. The CDR3 contains 11 residues. The CDR3 here is CATQLSYEQYF. CDR3 nucleotides: TGTGCCACCCAGCTCTCCTACGAGCAGTACTTC.

CDR3 in amino acids: CASRIGGVNQPQHF. The CDR3 DNA follows: TGTGCCAGCAGAATTGGGGGCGTTAATCAGCCCCAGCATTTT. This chain links TRBV28 with TRBJ1-5; D might be TRBD1 (6 bases). The germline gives CDR1 MDHEN, CDR2 SYDVKM. V dropped 6 bases and J dropped 4 bases, with 13 bases sitting between them. This CDR3 contains 14 residues.

The rearrangement uses TRBV4-3 and TRBJ1-2; possible D gene TRBD1, 5 bases. The CDR3 loop spans 19 amino acids. The germline V and J ends were trimmed by 1 base and 0 bases, with 21 bases remaining between them. Per germline, CDR1 LGHNA and CDR2 YSLEER. Written as DNA, the CDR3 is TGCGCCAGCAGCCAAGGCCCCCCTGCGACAGAAGATTCTAACTATGGCTACACCTTC. Amino acids: CASSQGPPATEDSNYGYTF.

The chain carries TRBV4-3 and TRBJ2-3; TRBD2 aligns across 11 bases. CDR1 and CDR2 (germline): LGHNA, YSLEER. With V trimmed by 0 bases and J by 0 bases, 11 bases remained unmatched. The CDR3 sequence is 20 residues long. CDR3 loop: CASSQDRASGRSASTDTQYF. The CDR3 DNA is TGCGCCAGCAGCCAAGATAGGGCTAGCGGGAGGTCTGCGAGCACAGATACGCAGTATTTT.

In regard to this clone: This sample also contains other DNA sequences that code for the same CDR3. The rearrangement links TRBV5-1 to TRBJ1-1; D call uncertain. Germline V gives CDR1 SGHRS, CDR2 YFSETQ. CDR3 size: 13 residues. V lost 1 base and J 1 base, leaving 5 bases between the germline ends. The CDR3 loop is CASSLTANTEAFF. The DNA of the CDR3 is TGCGCCAGCAGCTTGACTGCGAACACTGAAGCTTTCTTT.

The V and J genes are TRBV7-3 and TRBJ2-1, with 10 bases aligning to TRBD2. The CDR3 sequence is 16 residues long. CDR1 and CDR2 from the germline V gene are SGHTA and FQGTGA. Germline trimming cut 4 bases from V and 7 bases from J; bases unmatched to any gene: 10. This CDR3 is CASSSLAGGPSNEQFF. Written as DNA, the CDR3 is TGTGCCAGCAGCTCGTTAGCGGGAGGTCCATCGAATGAGCAGTTCTTC.

The genes are TRBV4-3 and TRBJ1-1; D ambiguous. Germline assignment: CDR1 LGHNA and CDR2 YSLEER. Deletions cut 0 bases from V and 2 bases from J, with 16 bases between. The length of the CDR3 is 17 residues. The CDR3 coding sequence is TGCGCCAGCAGCCAAGATGGGGTGAGGGCTGAAAACACTGAAGCTTTCTTT. It yields the protein CASSQDGVRAENTEAFF.

V is TRBV4-3 and J is TRBJ2-3, with a possible D match to TRBD2 (6 bases). The CDR3 has 17 amino acids. The germline V and J ends were trimmed by 0 bases and 0 bases, with 13 bases remaining between them. Per the germline V gene, CDR1 is LGHNA and CDR2 is YSLEER. The CDR3 here is CASSQDRTSLSTDTQYF. The CDR3 DNA sequence: TGCGCCAGCAGCCAAGATCGAACTAGCCTTAGCACAGATACGCAGTATTTT.

The rearrangement joins TRBV29-1 to TRBJ2-7; 7 bases are shared with TRBD1. The CDR3 consists of 15 residues. Germline values: CDR1 SQVTM, CDR2 ANQGSEA. V shed 2 bases, J shed 5 bases, and the junction held 12 bases outside the gene matches. CDR3 bases: TGCAGCGTTGAACAGACAGGGTCGATACAGAACGAGCAGTACTTC. This gives the protein CSVEQTGSIQNEQYF.

The rearrangement joins TRBV11-3 to TRBJ1-5; D perhaps matches TRBD1 (5 bases). This CDR3 has 15 amino acids. The V end was cut by 1 base, the J end by 2 bases, with 9 bases between. Germline CDR1 is SGHNT and CDR2 is YENEEA. As DNA, the CDR3 is TGTGCCAGCAGCTTAGGGGCCAGGGGCAATCAGCCCCAGCATTTT. Translating it yields CASSLGARGNQPQHF.

This chain connects TRBV27 to TRBJ2-2; D is possibly TRBD1 (5 bases). The CDR3 is made up of 13 amino acids. V shed 3 bases and J shed 7 bases, with 9 bases lying between them. CDR1 MNHEY and CDR2 SMNVEV come from the germline V gene (reference sequence). The CDR3 DNA follows: TGTGCCAGCAGTTTTCTGGGGCGCGGGGAGCTGTTTTTT. Translated, it gives CASSFLGRGELFF.

The chain uses TRBV27 and TRBJ1-1; D unclear. CDR3 length: 13 residues. The germline V gene encodes CDR1 MNHEY and CDR2 SMNVEV (reference sequence). The germline V and J ends were trimmed by 6 bases and 0 bases, with 8 bases remaining between them. CDR3 coding DNA: TGTGCCAGCAGAAGCCGTATGAACACTGAAGCTTTCTTT. Translation: CASRSRMNTEAFF.

The CDR3 region is CASSPPEGVVGANVLTF. In DNA, the CDR3 is TGTGCCAGCAGCCCGCCCGAGGGTGTAGTTGGGGCCAACGTCCTGACTTTC. The chain recombines TRBV5-6 with TRBJ2-6, with D perhaps TRBD2 (5 bases). The CDR3 has 17 residues. From germline, CDR1 is SGHDT and CDR2 YYEEEE. Deletions cut 4 bases from V and 3 bases from J, with 17 bases between.

The gene calls are TRBV27 and TRBJ2-5; 10 positions agree with TRBD2. This CDR3 comprises 15 residues. After removal of 3 bases from V and 5 bases from J, the junction contained 6 bases not matched to a gene. Germline assignment: CDR1 MNHEY and CDR2 SMNVEV (reference sequence). The chain's CDR3 is CASSFHPSGSETQYF. The CDR3 bases are TGTGCCAGCAGTTTTCATCCTAGCGGGAGCGAGACCCAGTACTTC.

The J gene is TRBJ1-2, the V gene TRBV27; D is perhaps TRBD1 (5 bases). This CDR3 region has 15 residues. Germline V CDR1 and CDR2: MNHEY, SMNVEV (reference sequence). Trimming stripped 5 bases from V and 3 bases from J, with 16 bases between. CDR3 nucleotide sequence: TGTGCCAGCAGTGCGTGGGGCACAGGAGACTATGGCTACACCTTC. It is translated as CASSAWGTGDYGYTF.

The gene calls are TRBV28 and TRBJ2-5; D is perhaps TRBD2 (5 bases). In germline, CDR1 is MDHEN, CDR2 SYDVKM. The V end was cut by 5 bases, the J end by 1 base, with 11 bases between. CDR3 length: 14 amino acids. The CDR3 coding sequence is TGTGCCAGCAGTGGCCGAGGAGGCCAAGAGACCCAGTACTTC. Translated, it gives CASSGRGGQETQYF.

This chain connects TRBV2 to TRBJ2-7; D not certain. V lost 6 bases and J lost 2, with 14 bases in between. Germline V gene sequence: CDR1 SNHLY, CDR2 FYNNEI. The CDR3 is 14 residues long. CDR3 sequence reads: CASRDLSPTYEQYF. CDR3 DNA sequence: TGTGCCAGCAGGGACCTTTCACCTACCTACGAGCAGTACTTC.

V usage is TRBV25-1 and J usage is TRBJ1-4; TRBD1 agrees at 8 bases. The CDR3 runs 13 residues. In germline, CDR1 is MGHDK, CDR2 SYGVNS. Trimming at V came to 9 bases and at J to 4 bases, leaving 4 bases not matched to a gene. CDR3 coding DNA: TGTGCCAGAGGACAGGGTTTTAATGAAAAACTGTTTTTT. The encoded protein is CARGQGFNEKLFF.

The chain is built from TRBV27 and TRBJ2-2; D remains ambiguous. V lost 0 bases to trimming and J lost 3 bases, with 11 bases between them. There are 16 residues in the CDR3. Germline CDR1 MNHEY, CDR2 SMNVEV (reference sequence). Here the CDR3 reads CASSLSGPEYTGELFF. The CDR3 DNA is TGTGCCAGCAGTTTATCGGGCCCGGAATACACCGGGGAGCTGTTTTTT.

The CDR3 region has the DNA TGTGCCAGCAGCTGGGCAGGAGGAGGCTCTGGAAACACCATATATTTT. Translated: CASSWAGGGSGNTIYF. J is TRBJ1-3 and V is TRBV7-2; D is unclear. The CDR3 is made up of 16 amino acids. Germline V gene sequence: CDR1 SGHTA, CDR2 FQGNSA. V lost 4 bases to trimming and J lost 0 bases, with 13 bases between them.

Notes on this clone: This sample also contains other DNA sequences that code for the same CDR3. The V and J genes are TRBV27 and TRBJ2-5; perhaps D is TRBD1 or TRBD2 (5 bases each). CDR1 MNHEY and CDR2 SMNVEV come from the germline V gene (reference sequence). With 5 bases removed from V and 3 bases from J, the gap between germline ends came to 7 bases. There are 12 residues in the CDR3. In DNA form, the CDR3 reads TGTGCCAGCAGTGGGGGAGAAGAGACCCAGTACTTC. It is translated as CASSGGEETQYF.